Presented here are 26 T cell receptor beta chains from one specimen sequenced in a study of cytomegalovirus exposure and HLA in healthy donors (dated by TCRdb to 2015 to 2018). Library preparation was by the immunoSEQ multiplex PCR assay. For the multiplex PCR, a mixture combining 60 forward primers for TCR Vbeta segments and 13 reverse primers for TCR Jbeta segments was used. Here the immuneACCESS table is served through TCRdb, limited to in-frame sequences with V and J called. Missing clones are a known gap in these copies; in checked studies unresolved V genes cover under half, and the rest lacks a known reason. Across this sample there are roughly 160,000 clones, with roughly 82% seen only once. Together, the top ten hold about 1.5% of the sample. What was sequenced was PBMCs. Receptor source: a young woman in good health and CMV-seronegative.

The rearrangement links TRBV15 to TRBJ2-5, with 7 bases identical to TRBD2. The better agreement between TRBJ2-7 and the DNA end casts doubt on the J call. This CDR3 spans 15 amino acids. Germline values: CDR1 LNHNV, CDR2 YYDKDF (reference sequence). The CDR3 nucleotides are TGTGCCACCAGCAGATCCACGGGCGGGGGTTACGAGCAGTACTTC. It codes for CATSRSTGGGYEQYF.

J is TRBJ2-1 and V is TRBV5-6, with TRBD2 matching 13 bases. The CDR3 length is 15 residues. V shed 2 bases, J shed 8 bases, and the junction held 4 bases outside the gene matches. Germline V gives CDR1 SGHDT, CDR2 YYEEEE. CDR3 protein: CASSFFGLAGDEQFF. Here the CDR3 DNA reads TGTGCCAGCAGCTTTTTTGGACTAGCGGGAGATGAGCAGTTCTTC.

The V and J genes are TRBV5-1 and TRBJ2-7; 8 bases fit TRBD1. CDR3 size: 15 residues. J was trimmed by 1 base and V by 4 bases; bases with no gene match: 7. Germline lookup yields CDR1 SGHRS and CDR2 YFSETQ. The CDR3: CASSRLGQASYEQYF. The CDR3 region has the DNA TGCGCCAGCAGCCGTCTGGGACAGGCTTCCTACGAGCAGTACTTC.

The chain carries TRBV21-1 and TRBJ1-2; the table's D call TRBD1 went unverified against the DNA. TRBV21-1 is annotated as a pseudogene. The CDR3 is 14 amino acids. CDR3 region: CASSQGQGRSGYTF. CDR3 coding DNA: TGTGCCAGCAGCCAAGGACAGGGCCGAAGTGGCTACACCTTC.

This chain connects TRBV7-9 to TRBJ2-7, with D perhaps matching TRBD1 (6 bases). Looked up from germline, CDR1 is SEHNR and CDR2 is FQNEAQ (reference sequence). CDR3 length: 15 amino acids. Between the trimmed V and J ends, which lost 3 bases and 2 bases, there was a span of 14 bases. The CDR3 DNA follows: TGTGCCAGCAGCTTGACAGGATTCTATGCCTACGAGCAGTACTTC. Its translation is CASSLTGFYAYEQYF.

The chain uses TRBV5-8 and TRBJ2-3; 7 bases align to TRBD1. Trimming took 0 bases from V and 2 from J; bases not matched to a gene: 6. Germline V gene sequence: CDR1 SGHTS, CDR2 YDEGEE. This CDR3 region has 16 residues. CDR3 residues: CASSLEGTADTDTQYF. The CDR3 region has the DNA TGTGCCAGCAGCTTGGAGGGGACAGCAGACACAGATACGCAGTATTTT.

V gene TRBV7-2 combines with J gene TRBJ1-2, with 12 bases identical to TRBD1. V lost 5 bases, J lost 5 bases, and 6 bases stayed unmatched. CDR1 and CDR2 (germline): SGHTA, FQGNSA. The CDR3 loop spans 15 amino acids. CDR3 protein: CASSPGTGGAYGYTF. CDR3 nucleotides: TGTGCCAGCAGCCCGGGGACAGGGGGCGCTTATGGCTACACCTTC. Variable domain in full (rest from reference TRBV7-2 and TRBJ1-2): GAGVSQSPSNKVTEKGKDVELRCDPISGHTALYWYRQSLGQGLEFLIYFQGNSAPDKSGLPSDRFSAERTGGSVSTLTIQRTQQEDSAVYLCASSPGTGGAYGYTFGSGTRLTVV.

The chain recombines TRBV19 with TRBJ1-5; no firm D call. V gave up 8 bases and J gave up 0 bases, with 17 bases separating them. The CDR3 spans 16 residues. Germline assignment: CDR1 LNHDA and CDR2 SQIVND (reference sequence). The CDR3 DNA reads as TGTGCCAGTGCTTCCGACTTACCCTATAGCAATCAGCCCCAGCATTTT. Encoded protein: CASASDLPYSNQPQHF.

V and J are TRBV7-7 and TRBJ2-1; D is perhaps TRBD2 (6 bases). V shed 5 bases and J shed 7 bases, with 18 bases lying between them. The V gene's germline CDR1 is SSHAT and CDR2 FNYEAQ (reference sequence). The CDR3 consists of 15 residues. The CDR3 bases are TGTGCCAGCAGCCCGTACACCGGGAGCCCGAATGAGCAGTTCTTC. Its protein product is CASSPYTGSPNEQFF.

The rearrangement joins TRBV15 to TRBJ2-1, with 9 bases identical to TRBD2. After removal of 4 bases from V and 3 bases from J, the junction contained 10 bases not matched to a gene. Germline CDR1 and CDR2: LNHNV and YYDKDF (reference sequence). CDR3 length: 17 amino acids. CDR3: CATSTSVAGEVYNEQFF. The CDR3 DNA reads as TGTGCCACCAGCACCAGTGTAGCGGGAGAGGTCTACAATGAGCAGTTCTTC.

Only a few counts were recorded for this clone. The V gene is TRBV4-1, the J gene TRBJ2-5; TRBD1 matches 12 bases. Germline V lookup: CDR1 MGHRA, CDR2 YSYEKL. The CDR3 covers 15 residues. Germline trimming cut 4 bases from V and 5 bases from J; bases unmatched to any gene: 5. CDR3 nucleotides: TGCGCCAGCAGCCCTCAGGGGACAGGGGGCGAGACCCAGTACTTC. Protein sequence: CASSPQGTGGETQYF.

In its sample, this clone was seen a few times. The CDR3 protein is CASSVGLAPGELFF. DNA of the CDR3: TGTGCCAGCAGCGTTGGACTAGCTCCCGGGGAGCTGTTTTTT. J is TRBJ2-2 and V is TRBV9; 8 bases map to TRBD2. J was trimmed by 6 bases and V by 2 bases; bases with no gene match: 3. Looked up from germline, CDR1 is SGDLS and CDR2 is YYNGEE. The CDR3 has 14 residues.

The chain carries TRBV6-5 and TRBJ2-3, with TRBD2 matching over 11 bases. The CDR3 has 13 residues. The V and J ends lost 9 bases and 7 bases, in that order; junction bases with no gene match: 6. Germline loops: CDR1 MNHEY, CDR2 SVGAGI. The CDR3 bases are TGTGCCAGTTGTAGCGGGGGGGGCAATACGCAGTATTTT. Translated, it gives CASCSGGGNTQYF.

The chain carries TRBV11-3 and TRBJ1-1; D gene uncertain. Germline V CDR1 and CDR2: SGHNT, YENEEA. This CDR3 spans 16 amino acids. The germline V and J ends were trimmed by 5 bases and 3 bases, with 19 bases remaining between them. CDR3 sequence reads: CASSPGGRAFDTEAFF. CDR3 nucleotides: TGTGCCAGCAGCCCCGGAGGAAGGGCCTTTGACACTGAAGCTTTCTTT.

The table lists this clone with a count of one. The chain is built from TRBV6-1 and TRBJ2-1, with 7 bases that match TRBD2. The J segment lost 0 bases and the V segment lost 5 bases, leaving 4 bases of the junction unmatched. CDR1 and CDR2 (germline): MNHNS, SASEGT. This CDR3 comprises 15 residues. This CDR3 reads CASSLSGNSYNEQFF. The CDR3 DNA is TGTGCCAGCAGTCTGAGCGGGAACTCCTACAATGAGCAGTTCTTC.

The chain carries TRBV5-6 and TRBJ2-7, with D possibly being TRBD2 (5 bases). Germline loops: CDR1 SGHDT, CDR2 YYEEEE. The CDR3 extends over 14 amino acids. Trimming took 3 bases from V and 2 from J, leaving 12 bases between them. The CDR3 protein is CASSWTGVPYEQYF. CDR3 DNA: TGTGCCAGCAGCTGGACCGGGGTTCCCTACGAGCAGTACTTC.

This chain joins TRBV7-9 and TRBJ2-3; maybe TRBD1 (5 bases). Trimming removed 5 bases at V and 0 bases at J, with 15 bases between. This CDR3 is 16 amino acids long. Germline assignment: CDR1 SEHNR and CDR2 FQNEAQ (reference sequence). DNA for the CDR3: TGTGCCAGCAGCCCCCGACAGCTCCTGAGCACAGATACGCAGTATTTT. It specifies CASSPRQLLSTDTQYF.

V gene TRBV28 combines with J gene TRBJ2-7; 7 nucleotides match TRBD2. The CDR3 totals 15 residues. With 2 bases clipped from V and 4 bases from J, the junction kept 8 bases outside the gene matches. Germline CDR1 is MDHEN and CDR2 is SYDVKM. CDR3 DNA: TGTGCCAGCAGTTTACCCTTAAGCGGGGTATACGAGCAGTACTTC. Amino acids: CASSLPLSGVYEQYF.

The J gene is TRBJ2-5, the V gene TRBV6-5; D is uncertain. V lost 4 bases and J 5 bases, leaving 8 bases between the germline ends. Germline loops: CDR1 MNHEY, CDR2 SVGAGI. This CDR3 comprises 12 residues. In DNA, the CDR3 is TGTGCCAGCAGTTCCACCCAGGAGACCCAGTACTTC. As protein: CASSSTQETQYF.

V gene TRBV4-2 combines with J gene TRBJ1-1; D possibly corresponds to TRBD1 (5 bases). Trimming cost V 4 bases and J 3 bases, with 12 bases left between them. CDR1 and CDR2 (germline): LGHNA, YNFKEQ. CDR3 length equals 14 residues. The CDR3 DNA sequence: TGTGCCAGCAGCCGGGGGGGGGTGGACACTGAAGCTTTCTTT. Protein: CASSRGGVDTEAFF.

CDR3 region: CASSVGSGGGGEKLFF. Written as DNA, the CDR3 is TGTGCCAGCAGCGTGGGATCGGGGGGCGGAGGTGAAAAACTGTTTTTT. The chain recombines TRBV9 with TRBJ1-4, with D perhaps TRBD1 (6 bases). Germline CDR1 SGDLS, CDR2 YYNGEE. The CDR3 has 16 amino acids. V dropped 2 bases and J dropped 7 bases, with 18 bases sitting between them.

The CDR3 loop reads CSVGTDSSYNEQFF. The CDR3 nucleotides read TGCAGCGTGGGGACGGACAGCTCCTACAATGAGCAGTTCTTC. The V and J genes are TRBV29-1 and TRBJ2-1; the D gene is possibly TRBD1 (6 bases). Germline V gives CDR1 SQVTM, CDR2 ANQGSEA. The CDR3 has 14 amino acids. V dropped 6 bases and J dropped 0 bases, with 12 bases sitting between them.

This chain links TRBV7-2 with TRBJ2-3; the D is unclear. Germline V gene lookup returns CDR1 SGHTA and CDR2 FQGNSA. The CDR3 runs 12 residues. V was clipped by 4 bases and J by 4 bases, with 6 bases between them. The CDR3 DNA sequence: TGTGCCAGCAGCTCTACAGCAGATACGCAGTATTTT. Its protein is CASSSTADTQYF.

The V and J genes are TRBV27 and TRBJ2-1; the match to TRBD2 covers 11 bases. V trimming: 5 bases; J trimming: 9 bases; junction bases outside the gene matches: 9. There are 15 residues in the CDR3. CDR1 and CDR2 from the germline V gene are MNHEY and SMNVEV (reference sequence). In DNA, the CDR3 is TGTGCCAGCAGTCCGTTAGCGGGAGGGCCCATTGAGCAGTTCTTC. Its protein product is CASSPLAGGPIEQFF.

As for this clone: At one end, the junction sequence differs from germline, possibly due to a read error. V gene TRBV30 combines with J gene TRBJ1-2; TRBD1 is a possible D gene (6 bases). In germline, CDR1 is GTSNPN, CDR2 SVGIG (reference sequence). This CDR3 is built from 12 residues. DNA for the CDR3: TGTGCCTGGAGGAGACAGGTCTATGGCTACCCCTTC. Amino acids: CAWRRQVYGYPF.

The V and J genes are TRBV29-1 and TRBJ2-2; the match to TRBD1 covers 10 bases. Germline V gives CDR1 SQVTM, CDR2 ANQGSEA. Trimming at V came to 6 bases and at J to 4 bases, leaving 8 bases not matched to a gene. The CDR3 covers 15 residues. CDR3 bases: TGCAGCGTGACACACGGGACAGGGGTCACCGGGGAGCTGTTTTTT. It is translated as CSVTHGTGVTGELFF.